One sample yielded the 11 T cell receptor beta chains listed below, sequenced in a study of T cell changes during pregnancy in multiple sclerosis. Some clones are missing from TCRdb's copy, which holds only in-frame ones; the method was immunoSEQ multiplex PCR. The sample yields 40,000 to 60,000 clones, around 93% seen once. The specimen comprised CD8+ T cells from peripheral blood mononuclear cells, sampled in the second trimester of pregnancy. The receptors come from a female donor with multiple sclerosis, enrolled in a pregnancy study.

V gene TRBV6-6 combines with J gene TRBJ2-5; 10 bases match TRBD1. CDR3 length: 14 residues. Trimming took 5 bases from V and 5 from J; bases not matched to a gene: 5. Germline V lookup: CDR1 MNHNY, CDR2 SVGAGI (reference sequence). DNA of the CDR3: TGTGCCAGCAGTCGGACAGGGGGTTGGGAGACCCAGTACTTC. This encodes CASSRTGGWETQYF.

The chain recombines TRBV6-4 with TRBJ2-2, with TRBD2 matching over 10 bases. The V and J ends lost 5 bases and 1 base, in that order; junction bases with no gene match: 4. From germline, CDR1 is MRHNA and CDR2 SNTAGT. The CDR3 contains 16 residues. CDR3 DNA sequence: TGTGCCAGCAGTCCCTGGACTAGCGGGAACACCGGGGAGCTGTTTTTT. It codes for CASSPWTSGNTGELFF.

The V call is TRBV27, the J call TRBJ2-7; possibly TRBD1 for D (6 bases). Germline CDR1 is MNHEY and CDR2 is SMNVEV (reference sequence). Trimming took 4 bases from V and 4 from J, leaving 14 bases between them. The CDR3 consists of 14 residues. The CDR3 DNA reads TGTGCCAGCAGTTCCGAGACAGGCTCTTACGAGCAGTACTTC. Amino acid sequence: CASSSETGSYEQYF.

The chain is built from TRBV11-1 and TRBJ2-1, with 8 bases that match TRBD2. The J segment lost 4 bases and the V segment lost 5 bases, leaving 7 bases of the junction unmatched. This CDR3 is 15 amino acids long. CDR1 is SGHAT and CDR2 is FQDESV in the germline V gene (reference sequence). The CDR3 reads CASSVRRGAYNEQFF. CDR3 nucleotides: TGTGCCAGCAGCGTGAGGCGGGGGGCATACAATGAGCAGTTCTTC.

J is TRBJ2-5 and V is TRBV5-1, with D tentatively TRBD2 (7 bases). The CDR3 is 13 amino acids. The ends were cut back, 2 bases at V and 5 bases at J, with 10 bases in the middle. Germline lookup yields CDR1 SGHRS and CDR2 YFSETQ. The CDR3 loop reads CASSFRGAETQYF. CDR3 bases: TGCGCCAGCAGCTTCCGGGGGGCGGAGACCCAGTACTTC. Drawing the rest from reference TRBV5-1 and TRBJ2-5, the complete variable domain is KAGVTQTPRYLIKTRGQQVTLSCSPISGHRSVSWYQQTPGQGLQFLFEYFSETQRNKGNFPGRFSGRQFSNSRSEMNVSTLELGDSALYLCASSFRGAETQYFGPGTRLLVL.

The V call is TRBV9, the J call TRBJ2-3; D is undetermined. The V gene lost 3 bases and the J gene lost 0 bases, with 11 bases spanning the gap. Looked up from germline, CDR1 is SGDLS and CDR2 is YYNGEE. The CDR3 is 15 amino acids. CDR3 sequence reads: CASSANNPSTDTQYF. CDR3 coding DNA: TGTGCCAGCAGCGCAAACAACCCTAGCACAGATACGCAGTATTTT.

In this sample, this clone turned up once. The V call is TRBV7-9, the J call TRBJ1-1; D is unclear. This CDR3 contains 13 residues. The germline V gene encodes CDR1 SEHNR and CDR2 FQNEAQ (reference sequence). The CDR3 bases are TGTGCTTATCAAATTGTAGCGAACACTGAAGCTTTCTTT. Its translation is CAYQIVANTEAFF.

This chain connects TRBV9 to TRBJ2-7; 7 bases are a match to TRBD1. This CDR3 spans 14 amino acids. Unmatched junction bases numbered 6, after V lost 4 bases and J lost 2 bases. CDR1 SGDLS and CDR2 YYNGEE come from the germline V gene. The CDR3 bases are TGTGCCAGCAGCCCGGGACAGAGAACCTACGAGCAGTACTTC. It specifies CASSPGQRTYEQYF.

This clone was found once. The rearrangement joins TRBV4-1 to TRBJ2-7; D call uncertain. The germline gives CDR1 MGHRA, CDR2 YSYEKL. Trimming cost V 2 bases and J 0 bases, with 11 bases left between them. The CDR3 covers 15 residues. The CDR3 nucleotides read TGCGCCAGCAGCCAATCTGGCGGTGACTCCTACGAGCAGTACTTC. The encoded protein is CASSQSGGDSYEQYF.

The chain recombines TRBV5-4 with TRBJ2-7; a weak D match, TRBD1 (5 bases). In germline, CDR1 is SGHNT, CDR2 YYREEE (reference sequence). V was trimmed by 4 bases and J by 0 bases, leaving 8 bases between them. This CDR3 has 13 amino acids. The CDR3 nucleotides are TGTGCCAGCAGCCCGACAGACTCCTACGAGCAGTACTTC. Translated, it gives CASSPTDSYEQYF.

The chain employs TRBV5-8 and TRBJ1-1, with 7 bases identical to TRBD1. This CDR3 is built from 14 residues. The V gene's germline CDR1 is SGHTS and CDR2 YDEGEE. After removal of 2 bases from V and 0 bases from J, the junction contained 1 base not matched to a gene. The CDR3 coding sequence is TGTGCCAGCAGCTTACAGGGGATGAACACTGAAGCTTTCTTT. Translated, it gives CASSLQGMNTEAFF.